Listed here are 22 T cell receptor beta chains from one sample, sequenced in a study of blood T cell repertoires in COVID-19. The data were produced by immunoSEQ multiplex PCR, yet TCRdb's version contains in-frame clones alone and is incomplete. This sample yields 380,000 or so clones, of which approximately 88% are seen a single time; around 0.91% belongs to the top ten. Sequenced: PBMCs or T cells enriched from blood (not recorded which). The origin of the receptors is a woman under 40 with acute COVID-19.

The V call is TRBV5-1, the J call TRBJ2-1, with a weak D call TRBD2 (5 bases). Germline CDR1 is SGHRS and CDR2 is YFSETQ. V lost 0 bases and J lost 6, with 16 bases in between. This CDR3 has 16 residues. The CDR3 region is CASSLEVGLPTNEQFF. The CDR3, as DNA: TGCGCCAGCAGCTTGGAGGTAGGACTGCCTACCAATGAGCAGTTCTTC.

The chain joins TRBV19 to TRBJ1-5; possibly TRBD1 for D (5 bases). Germline V lookup: CDR1 LNHDA, CDR2 SQIVND (reference sequence). V lost 3 bases and J 0 bases, leaving 18 bases between the germline ends. CDR3 length: 18 residues. DNA for the CDR3: TGTGCCAGTAGTATCCCCCAAGGTGCAGGGTATAGCAATCAGCCCCAGCATTTT. Its protein is CASSIPQGAGYSNQPQHF. The full variable domain, completed using reference TRBV19 and TRBJ1-5, is DGGITQSPKYLFRKEGQNVTLSCEQNLNHDAMYWYRQDPGQGLRLIYYSQIVNDFQKGDIAEGYSVSREKKESFPLTVTSAQKNPTAFYLCASSIPQGAGYSNQPQHFGDGTRLSIL.

This chain joins TRBV5-6 and TRBJ2-3, with a possible D match to TRBD1 (5 bases). V lost 1 base to trimming and J lost 0 bases, with 9 bases between them. Germline CDR1 and CDR2: SGHDT and YYEEEE. CDR3 length: 15 amino acids. CDR3 in amino acids: CASSLLGASTDTQYF. The CDR3 nucleotides are TGTGCCAGCAGCTTGTTAGGGGCTAGCACAGATACGCAGTATTTT.

This clone was recorded only once. This chain links TRBV5-1 with TRBJ1-1, with TRBD1 as a possible D gene (6 bases). Germline lookup yields CDR1 SGHRS and CDR2 YFSETQ. The length of the CDR3 is 15 residues. Deletions cut 3 bases from V and 1 base from J, with 13 bases between. This chain's CDR3 is CASSSPSGANTEAFF. The CDR3 bases are TGCGCCAGCAGCTCCCCGTCAGGGGCGAACACTGAAGCTTTCTTT.

V gene TRBV10-1 combines with J gene TRBJ1-1; 8 bases match TRBD1. Germline CDR1 WNHNN, CDR2 SYGVQD (reference sequence). The CDR3 consists of 13 residues. Trimming took 2 bases from V and 6 from J; bases not matched to a gene: 2. CDR3 residues: CASSETRGPEAFF. The CDR3 bases are TGCGCCAGCAGTGAGACCAGGGGGCCTGAAGCTTTCTTT.

This chain joins TRBV7-9 and TRBJ2-5; D might be TRBD1 (6 bases). V gave up 6 bases and J gave up 7 bases, with 12 bases separating them. In germline, CDR1 is SEHNR, CDR2 FQNEAQ (reference sequence). The CDR3 is 12 residues long. This CDR3 is CASRTGTGTQYF. The CDR3 nucleotides read TGTGCCAGCAGAACAGGGACGGGGACCCAGTACTTC.

Only a few counts were recorded for this clone. The chain recombines TRBV11-2 with TRBJ2-7; 7 bases map to TRBD1. CDR3 length equals 15 residues. From germline, CDR1 is SGHAT and CDR2 FQNNGV. V was clipped by 5 bases and J by 2 bases; unmatched bases: 9. In nucleotides, the CDR3 is TGTGCCAGCAGCCCTCGGACAGGAGGAACCTACGAGCAGTACTTC. It encodes CASSPRTGGTYEQYF.

The chain joins TRBV11-2 to TRBJ2-1; TRBD2 might be the D (6 bases). CDR1 SGHAT and CDR2 FQNNGV come from the germline V gene. This CDR3 region has 14 residues. V gave up 2 bases and J gave up 7 bases, with 12 bases separating them. The CDR3 region is CASSLSRGWNEQFF. CDR3 in DNA: TGTGCCAGCAGCTTAAGCCGGGGGTGGAATGAGCAGTTCTTC.

The V and J genes are TRBV6-5 and TRBJ1-2; D call uncertain. The CDR3 extends over 15 amino acids. V was pared by 6 bases and J by 4 bases, with 18 bases between. Looked up from germline, CDR1 is MNHEY and CDR2 is SVGAGI. DNA for the CDR3: TGTGCCAGCAGCCCGGGGAGCCTAGGGCTCTATGGCTACACCTTC. Protein product: CASSPGSLGLYGYTF.

The genes are TRBV11-2 and TRBJ2-7; TRBD1 matches at 12 bases. CDR3 size: 15 residues. Germline loops: CDR1 SGHAT, CDR2 FQNNGV. Unmatched junction bases numbered 7, after V lost 6 bases and J lost 4 bases. The CDR3 spells CASSSGTGGGYEQYF. The CDR3 DNA reads TGTGCCAGCAGTTCCGGGACAGGGGGCGGGTACGAGCAGTACTTC.

This clone was recorded only once. The V and J genes are TRBV7-2 and TRBJ2-1; 8 bases line up with TRBD2. This CDR3 has 16 amino acids. Trimming removed 1 base from V and 4 bases from J; junction bases left unmatched: 6. Germline V CDR1 and CDR2: SGHTA, FQGNSA. The CDR3 region is CASSLVGLAAYNEQFF. The CDR3 bases are TGTGCCAGCAGCTTAGTAGGACTAGCAGCTTACAATGAGCAGTTCTTC.

The rearrangement uses TRBV18 and TRBJ1-6, with TRBD1 as a possible D gene (6 bases). Germline values: CDR1 KGHSH, CDR2 LQKENI. V was cut by 2 bases and J by 10 bases, with 9 bases left in between. The CDR3 sequence is 13 residues long. CDR3 amino acids: CASSPTGTSPLHF. The CDR3 DNA reads as TGTGCCAGCTCACCAACAGGGACCTCACCCCTCCACTTT.

The chain links TRBV6-1 to TRBJ2-1, with D perhaps matching TRBD1 (6 bases). Germline V gene lookup returns CDR1 MNHNS and CDR2 SASEGT. Trimming removed 1 base from V and 2 bases from J, with 18 bases in between. The length of the CDR3 is 18 residues. CDR3 loop: CASSEGVGGFGPYNEQFF. DNA of the CDR3: TGTGCCAGCAGTGAAGGCGTTGGGGGCTTTGGCCCCTACAATGAGCAGTTCTTC.

This chain joins TRBV5-5 and TRBJ1-1; 9 bases are a match to TRBD1. The trim removed 5 bases at V and 5 bases at J, leaving 7 bases unmatched. CDR3 length: 14 amino acids. CDR1 is SGHKS and CDR2 is YYEKEE in the germline V gene (reference sequence). The CDR3: CASSSTGGRTEAFF. The CDR3 region has the DNA TGTGCCAGCAGTAGTACAGGGGGCCGGACTGAAGCTTTCTTT.

This clone was seen a single time. The CDR3 is CASSLTTGEEQYF. As DNA, the CDR3 is TGTGCCAGCAGCTTAACCACCGGGGAGGAGCAGTACTTC. The chain recombines TRBV7-3 with TRBJ2-7; maybe TRBD2 (5 bases). CDR3 length: 13 residues. Germline assignment: CDR1 SGHTA and CDR2 FQGTGA. V lost 0 bases to trimming and J lost 7 bases, with 10 bases between them.

This rearrangement joins TRBV9 to TRBJ2-7; 7 bases are shared with TRBD1. The germline gives CDR1 SGDLS, CDR2 YYNGEE. CDR3 length: 15 residues. The V and J ends lost 4 bases and 5 bases, in that order; junction bases with no gene match: 12. Written as DNA, the CDR3 is TGTGCCAGCAGCCCCGGACAGGACGTCGACAACGAGCAGTACTTC. It specifies CASSPGQDVDNEQYF.

The CDR3 sequence: CASSLATGGHTDTQYF. The CDR3 DNA sequence: TGCGCCAGCAGCTTGGCGACAGGGGGCCACACAGATACGCAGTATTTT. The J gene is TRBJ2-3, the V gene TRBV5-1, with TRBD1 matching over 10 bases. CDR1 is SGHRS and CDR2 is YFSETQ in the germline V gene. The CDR3 is made up of 16 amino acids. After removal of 0 bases from V and 2 bases from J, the junction contained 3 bases not matched to a gene.

The gene calls are TRBV29-1 and TRBJ1-2; tentative D call: TRBD1 (5 bases). V was shortened by 3 bases and J by 8 bases, with 13 bases between the two germline ends. The length of the CDR3 is 12 residues. Germline CDR1 reads SQVTM; CDR2 reads ANQGSEA. CDR3 loop: CSVDGWGDGYTF. The CDR3 DNA is TGCAGCGTTGATGGGTGGGGGGACGGCTACACCTTC.

The rearrangement joins TRBV19 to TRBJ1-5; possible D gene TRBD1, 6 bases. Germline CDR1 reads LNHDA; CDR2 reads SQIVND (reference sequence). V lost 5 bases and J 1 base, leaving 9 bases between the germline ends. This CDR3 comprises 14 residues. CDR3 coding DNA: TGTGCCAGTAGTTCGCAGGGGAGCAATCAGCCCCAGCATTTT. Translated: CASSSQGSNQPQHF. Supplemented by reference TRBV19 and TRBJ1-5, the full variable domain reads DGGITQSPKYLFRKEGQNVTLSCEQNLNHDAMYWYRQDPGQGLRLIYYSQIVNDFQKGDIAEGYSVSREKKESFPLTVTSAQKNPTAFYLCASSSQGSNQPQHFGDGTRLSIL.

This clone was seen just once. The chain carries TRBV7-8 and TRBJ1-1; TRBD1 aligns across 7 bases. With 5 bases clipped from V and 3 bases from J, the junction kept 9 bases outside the gene matches. The CDR3 runs to 15 residues. Germline V lookup: CDR1 SGHVS, CDR2 FQNEAQ. CDR3 bases: TGTGCCAGCAGCCAAGACAGGGTAGGGTACACTGAAGCTTTCTTT. This encodes CASSQDRVGYTEAFF.

This clone is a singleton in its sample. The chain is built from TRBV12-3 or TRBV12-4 and TRBJ1-5, with D possibly being TRBD1 (6 bases). The CDR3 totals 13 residues. V lost 5 bases, J lost 4 bases, and 9 bases lay in between. The CDR3 coding sequence is TGTGCCAGCAGTGCAGGGGAGAATCAGCCCCAGCATTTT. This gives the protein CASSAGENQPQHF.

V is TRBV5-6 and J is TRBJ1-2; TRBD1 matches 12 bases. Per the germline V gene, CDR1 is SGHDT and CDR2 is YYEEEE. The CDR3 contains 16 residues. J was trimmed by 5 bases and V by 2 bases; bases with no gene match: 7. The CDR3 loop is CASSLGTGGAYYGYTF. As DNA, the CDR3 is TGTGCCAGCAGCTTAGGGACAGGGGGCGCCTATTATGGCTACACCTTC. Full variable domain (remainder filled in from reference TRBV5-6 and TRBJ1-2): DAGVTQSPTHLIKTRGQQVTLRCSPKSGHDTVSWYQQALGQGPQFIFQYYEEEERQRGNFPDRFSGHQFPNYSSELNVNALLLGDSALYLCASSLGTGGAYYGYTFGSGTRLTVV.